The text below deals with one T cell receptor beta chain. The sample comes from a study of cytomegalovirus exposure and HLA in healthy donors. Germline V gives CDR1 SGDLS, CDR2 YYNGEE. The CDR3 sequence is 16 residues long. The trim removed 3 bases at V and 2 bases at J, leaving 3 bases unmatched. This table comes from immunoSEQ multiplex PCR, and its TCRdb copy is limited to in-frame clones, with some not included. Counted here are over 250,000 clones, 86% occurring once; the ten biggest clones make up more than 0.8%. Sequencing used PBMCs. The clonotype comes from a woman between 18 and 29 years old in good health and CMV-seronegative. The chain employs TRBV9 and TRBJ2-3; 13 bases fit TRBD2. CDR3 sequence (DNA): TGTGCCAGCAGCGGGACTAGCGGGGGATTCACAGATACGCAGTATTTT. Amino acid sequence: CASSGTSGGFTDTQYF. The variable domain in full, completed from reference TRBV9 and TRBJ2-3, reads DSGVTQTPKHLITATGQRVTLRCSPRSGDLSVYWYQQSLDQGLQFLIQYYNGEERAKGNILERFSAQQFPDLHSELNLSSLELGDSALYFCASSGTSGGFTDTQYFGPGTRLTVL.